The 21 T cell receptor beta chains reported below all come from one sample, sequenced in a study of cytomegalovirus exposure and HLA in healthy donors. Produced via immunoSEQ multiplex PCR; TCRdb's table is partial and in-frame only. This table holds tens of thousands of clones, about 97% found once. The source material was PBMCs. Source of these receptors: a woman in her late teens or twenties in good health and CMV-seropositive.

This clone has only a few counts. This rearrangement joins TRBV15 to TRBJ1-5, with D unclear. This CDR3 region has 15 residues. Germline V gene sequence: CDR1 LNHNV, CDR2 YYDKDF (reference sequence). The V end was cut by 0 bases, the J end by 4 bases, with 10 bases between. As DNA, the CDR3 is TGTGCCACCAGCAGAGATAGGCGGGAAAATCAGCCCCAGCATTTT. Translating gives CATSRDRRENQPQHF. Supplemented by reference TRBV15 and TRBJ1-5, the full variable domain reads DAMVIQNPRYQVTQFGKPVTLSCSQTLNHNVMYWYQQKSSQAPKLLFHYYDKDFNNEADTPDNFQSRRPNTSFCFLDIRSPGLGDTAMYLCATSRDRRENQPQHFGDGTRLSIL.

This clone was seen just once. The chain has TRBV9 and TRBJ2-7; TRBD1 matches at 9 bases. This CDR3 spans 14 amino acids. CDR1 is SGDLS, CDR2 YYNGEE, per germline. V shed 6 bases, J shed 7 bases, and the junction held 11 bases outside the gene matches. CDR3 residues: CASTTTGGSEEQYF. The CDR3 DNA reads as TGTGCCAGCACCACGACAGGGGGATCGGAAGAGCAGTACTTC.

The chain employs TRBV2 and TRBJ2-6; TRBD2 agrees at 12 bases. The CDR3 has 15 residues. CDR1 and CDR2 from the germline V gene are SNHLY and FYNNEI. With 11 bases clipped from V and 2 bases from J, the junction kept 4 bases outside the gene matches. The CDR3 region is CAGPSGRAGANVLTF. DNA of the CDR3: TGTGCCGGGCCTAGCGGGAGGGCTGGGGCCAACGTCCTGACTTTC.

This clone appeared a single time. The V and J genes are TRBV6-5 and TRBJ2-7; TRBD1 matches at 9 bases. The CDR3 has 14 amino acids. V dropped 4 bases and J dropped 0; count of bases not matched to a gene: 1. Per germline, CDR1 MNHEY and CDR2 SVGAGI. The CDR3 DNA reads TGTGCCAGCAGTTTGGACAGGGGCTCCTACGAGCAGTACTTC. Translating it yields CASSLDRGSYEQYF.

The V and J genes are TRBV11-2 and TRBJ2-1, with TRBD2 matching over 8 bases. Germline V gene lookup returns CDR1 SGHAT and CDR2 FQNNGV. J gave up 4 bases and V 1 base, and 3 bases lay outside the gene matches. This CDR3 region has 15 residues. As DNA, the CDR3 is TGTGCCAGCAGCTTAGGGACTAGCAGGTACAATGAGCAGTTCTTC. Residues: CASSLGTSRYNEQFF. Combining the CDR3 with reference TRBV11-2 and TRBJ2-1 gives the whole variable domain EAGVAQSPRYKIIEKRQSVAFWCNPISGHATLYWYQQILGQGPKLLIQFQNNGVVDDSQLPKDRFSAERLKGVDSTLKIQPAKLEDSAVYLCASSLGTSRYNEQFFGPGTRLTVL.

The rearrangement joins TRBV9 to TRBJ2-5; a possible D gene is TRBD2 (6 bases). Germline CDR1 is SGDLS and CDR2 is YYNGEE. V lost 0 bases, J lost 2 bases, and 14 bases lay in between. The CDR3 has 16 amino acids. Here the CDR3 DNA reads TGTGCCAGCAGCGTAGATGCGGGATCTCCGCAAGAGACCCAGTACTTC. Translated, it gives CASSVDAGSPQETQYF.

The rearrangement links TRBV28 to TRBJ2-7; TRBD2 agrees at 8 bases. The CDR3 sequence is 15 residues long. V was pared by 4 bases and J by 3 bases, with 8 bases of the junction left unmatched. CDR1 and CDR2 (germline): MDHEN, SYDVKM. CDR3 DNA sequence: TGTGCCAGCAGTTCCCCGGGGGGGGGAAGCTACGAGCAGTACTTC. The encoded protein is CASSSPGGGSYEQYF.

Concerning this clone itself: One junction end disagrees with the germline gene, perhaps due to a read error. The rearrangement uses TRBV7-7 and TRBJ2-1; D is unresolved. The CDR3 loop spans 13 amino acids. CDR1 and CDR2 (germline): SSHAT, FNYEAQ (reference sequence). CDR3 protein: CASSLELLDEQFF. CDR3 nucleotide sequence: TGTGCTAGCAGCTTAGAACTTTTAGATGAGCAGTTCTTC. The entire variable domain, with the rest obtained from reference TRBV7-7 and TRBJ2-1, is as follows: GAGVSQSPRYKVTKRGQDVTLRCDPISSHATLYWYQQALGQGPEFLTYFNYEAQPDKSGLPSDRFSAERPEGSISTLTIQRTEQRDSAMYRCASSLELLDEQFFGPGTRLTVL.

This clone has just one count. The chain employs TRBV18 and TRBJ1-1; D not certain. V was shortened by 1 base and J by 4 bases, with 16 bases between the two germline ends. This CDR3 has 16 residues. Germline assignment: CDR1 KGHSH and CDR2 LQKENI. CDR3 DNA: TGTGCCAGCTCACCACGGGAGACCGGCCGGGGCACTGAAGCTTTCTTT. It is translated as CASSPRETGRGTEAFF.

The chain joins TRBV9 to TRBJ1-1; 9 nucleotides match TRBD1. The V and J ends lost 1 base and 5 bases, in that order; junction bases with no gene match: 3. This CDR3 has 14 residues. CDR1 and CDR2 from the germline V gene are SGDLS and YYNGEE. In DNA, the CDR3 is TGTGCCAGCAGCGTATTCGGACAGGGGACTGAAGCTTTCTTT. Its protein is CASSVFGQGTEAFF.

As for this clone: The identical CDR3 is also encoded by other nucleotide sequences in the sample. V gene TRBV6-6 combines with J gene TRBJ1-3; possible D gene TRBD1, 6 bases. Trimming removed 2 bases at V and 2 bases at J, with 7 bases between. CDR1 is MNHNY, CDR2 SVGAGI, per germline (reference sequence). The CDR3 extends over 14 amino acids. DNA for the CDR3: TGTGCCAGCAGTTACAGGGGGACTGGAAACACCATATATTTT. This codes for CASSYRGTGNTIYF.

This chain connects TRBV7-9 to TRBJ1-3; D might be TRBD1 (6 bases). The CDR3 has 16 amino acids. Germline V gene lookup returns CDR1 SEHNR and CDR2 FQNEAQ (reference sequence). Trimming cost V 0 bases and J 4 bases, with 13 bases left between them. The CDR3 region has the DNA TGTGCCAGCAGCTTAGCGGGAACAGGGAGCGGAAACACCATATATTTT. Its protein is CASSLAGTGSGNTIYF.

The chain has TRBV5-1 and TRBJ1-1; TRBD1 aligns across 10 bases. Trimming cost V 2 bases and J 5 bases; bases outside gene matches: 3. The germline V gene encodes CDR1 SGHRS and CDR2 YFSETQ. The CDR3 sequence is 14 residues long. CDR3 coding DNA: TGCGCCAGCAGCTTTAGGGACAGGGGAACTGAAGCTTTCTTT. It translates to CASSFRDRGTEAFF.

The gene calls are TRBV19 and TRBJ1-2; no reliable D call. The CDR3 covers 12 residues. V was pared by 9 bases and J by 8 bases, with 16 bases between. Germline assignment: CDR1 LNHDA and CDR2 SQIVND (reference sequence). DNA of the CDR3: TGTGCCAGCACCTTAGAAGGGAGCGGCTACACCTTC. It is translated as CASTLEGSGYTF.

This chain uses TRBV6-5 with TRBJ2-1; tentatively, D is TRBD2 (5 bases). Trimming took 6 bases from V and 5 from J, leaving 17 bases between them. The CDR3 runs to 15 residues. Germline V gene lookup returns CDR1 MNHEY and CDR2 SVGAGI. The CDR3 DNA is TGTGCCAGCAGCACTGGGCTCGGGATAAACAATGAGCAGTTCTTC. This codes for CASSTGLGINNEQFF.

The chain's CDR3 is CAWKGRGLHYGYTF. Written as DNA, the CDR3 is TGTGCCTGGAAGGGCAGGGGTTTGCACTATGGCTACACCTTC. The chain uses TRBV30 and TRBJ1-2; D is perhaps TRBD1 (6 bases). The length of the CDR3 is 14 residues. CDR1 is GTSNPN and CDR2 is SVGIG in the germline V gene (reference sequence). Trimming took 4 bases from V and 3 from J, leaving 15 bases between them.

The rearrangement links TRBV25-1 to TRBJ2-7; 7 bases line up with TRBD1. Germline CDR1 and CDR2: MGHDK and SYGVNS. J gave up 3 bases and V 2 bases, and 10 bases lay outside the gene matches. The CDR3 is 16 amino acids. The CDR3 nucleotides read TGTGCCAGCAGTGAAAAGACCCGGGGACAGATCTACGAGCAGTACTTC. Its translation: CASSEKTRGQIYEQYF.

V usage is TRBV19 and J usage is TRBJ1-1, with D possibly TRBD1 on 5 matching bases. This CDR3 is 15 amino acids long. Trimming removed 8 bases at V and 1 base at J, with 17 bases between. Germline values: CDR1 LNHDA, CDR2 SQIVND (reference sequence). In nucleotides, the CDR3 is TGTGCCAGTGGGATACCGATGACAGCGAACACTGAAGCTTTCTTT. Translation: CASGIPMTANTEAFF.

This clone has just one count. The J gene is TRBJ2-5, the V gene TRBV5-1; 7 bases match TRBD1. V trimming: 0 bases; J trimming: 5 bases; junction bases outside the gene matches: 4. Germline V gives CDR1 SGHRS, CDR2 YFSETQ. CDR3 length equals 14 residues. The CDR3 region is CASSLGTGVETQYF. The CDR3 DNA follows: TGCGCCAGCAGCTTGGGAACAGGGGTGGAGACCCAGTACTTC.

The chain links TRBV29-1 to TRBJ2-1; 7 bases are shared with TRBD1. V shed 7 bases, J shed 8 bases, and the junction held 8 bases outside the gene matches. This CDR3 spans 12 amino acids. The V gene's germline CDR1 is SQVTM and CDR2 ANQGSEA. The CDR3, as DNA: TGCAGCGCGACAGGGCCTTTGGATGAGCAGTTCTTC. Translation gives CSATGPLDEQFF.

A single count supports this clone. The chain couples TRBV28 to TRBJ1-5; D uncertain. This CDR3 has 15 amino acids. The germline V gene encodes CDR1 MDHEN and CDR2 SYDVKM. Trimming cost V 2 bases and J 3 bases, with 11 bases left between them. The CDR3 DNA is TGTGCCAGCAGTTTAAACGGTCCCCTCAATCAGCCCCAGCATTTT. It specifies CASSLNGPLNQPQHF.